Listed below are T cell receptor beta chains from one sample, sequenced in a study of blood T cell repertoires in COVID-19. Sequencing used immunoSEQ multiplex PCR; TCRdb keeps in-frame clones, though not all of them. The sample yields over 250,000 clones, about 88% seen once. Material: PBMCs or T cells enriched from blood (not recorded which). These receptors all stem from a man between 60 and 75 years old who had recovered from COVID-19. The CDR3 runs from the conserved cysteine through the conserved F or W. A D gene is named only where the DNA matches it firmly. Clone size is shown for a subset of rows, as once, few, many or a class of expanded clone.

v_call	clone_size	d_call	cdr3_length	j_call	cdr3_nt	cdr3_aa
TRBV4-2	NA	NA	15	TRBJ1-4	TGTGCCAGCAGCCAAGATCGGCAGGTTAATGAAAAACTGTTTTTT	CASSQDRQVNEKLFF
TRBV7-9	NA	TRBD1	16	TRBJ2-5	TGTGCCAGCAGCCAACCTCCGGGACAGGGTGTGGAGACCCAGTACTTC	CASSQPPGQGVETQYF
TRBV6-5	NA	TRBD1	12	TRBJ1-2	TGTGCCAGCACCCGACAGGGTGGAGGCTACACCTTC	CASTRQGGGYTF
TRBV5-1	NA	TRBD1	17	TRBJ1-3	TGCGCCAGCAGCCCCTTGGCAGGGGGATTCTCTGGAAACACCATATATTTT	CASSPLAGGFSGNTIYF
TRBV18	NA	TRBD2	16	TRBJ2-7	TGTGCCAGCTCACCCCTGGCGGGGGGGCCTGATTACGAGCAGTACTTC	CASSPLAGGPDYEQYF
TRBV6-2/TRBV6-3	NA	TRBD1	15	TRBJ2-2	TGTGCCAGCAGTTACCCGGGACAGGGCACCGGGGAGCTGTTTTTT	CASSYPGQGTGELFF
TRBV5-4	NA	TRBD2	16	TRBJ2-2	TGTGCCAGCAGCTTGCTAGCGGGAGGGTTGAGAGGGGAGCTGTTTTTT	CASSLLAGGLRGELFF
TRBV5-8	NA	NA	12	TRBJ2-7	TGTGCCAGCAGCTTGGGACAGGCCCTGGTGTACTTC	CASSLGQALVYF
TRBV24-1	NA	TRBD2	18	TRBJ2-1	TGTGCCACCAGTGATCGTTCCACTAGCGGGAATTCCTACAATGAGCAGTTCTTC	CATSDRSTSGNSYNEQFF
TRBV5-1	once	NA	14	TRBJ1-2	TGCGCCAGCAGATTTTCGTCAGCGTCGGGGGGCTACACCTTC	CASRFSSASGGYTF
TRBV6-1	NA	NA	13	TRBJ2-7	TGTGCCAGCAGTGAATTCAGAACCTACGAGCAGTACTTC	CASSEFRTYEQYF
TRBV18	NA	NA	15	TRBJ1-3	TGTGCCAGCCCTGCTGGGACTCAAGCTGGAAACACCATATATTTT	CASPAGTQAGNTIYF
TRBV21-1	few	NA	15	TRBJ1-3	TGTGCCAGCAGCAAAGCCCAGGGGACGGGAAACACCATATATTTT	CASSKAQGTGNTIYF
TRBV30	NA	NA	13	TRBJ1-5	TGTGCCTGGACGGGCGGGGGGCAGCAGCCCCAGCATTTT	CAWTGGGQQPQHF
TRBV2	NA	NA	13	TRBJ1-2	TGTGCCAGCAGTGAACTGGGGCCCGTGGGCTACACCTTC	CASSELGPVGYTF
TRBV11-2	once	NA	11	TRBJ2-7	TGTGCCAGCAGCTTAGCGGGCGAGCAGTACTTC	CASSLAGEQYF
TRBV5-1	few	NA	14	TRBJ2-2	TGCGCCAGCAGCGCAGTCCGGGGCACCGGGGAGCTGTTTTTT	CASSAVRGTGELFF
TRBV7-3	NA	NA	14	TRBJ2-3	TGTGCCAGCAGCTTTAACAGGGGCACAGATACGCAGTATTTT	CASSFNRGTDTQYF
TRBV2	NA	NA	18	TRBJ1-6	TGTGCCAGCAGTGACCGCTACCGACTGGAAAAGAATAATTCACCCCTCCACTTT	CASSDRYRLEKNNSPLHF
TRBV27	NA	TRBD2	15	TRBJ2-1	TGTGCCAGCAGTTCCGGGACTAGCGGGTACAATGAGCAGTTCTTC	CASSSGTSGYNEQFF
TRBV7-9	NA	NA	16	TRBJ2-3	TGTGCCAGCAGCTTAGTTGGCGGCGGGCCTGCAGATACGCAGTATTTT	CASSLVGGGPADTQYF
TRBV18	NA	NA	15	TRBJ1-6	TGTGCCAGCTCACCATACCCAGCGGACGGCGGACCCCTCCACTTT	CASSPYPADGGPLHF
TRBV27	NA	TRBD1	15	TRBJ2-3	TGTGCCAGCAGTTTCCTCGACAGGGCCTGGGATACGCAGTATTTT	CASSFLDRAWDTQYF
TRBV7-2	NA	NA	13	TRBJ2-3	TGTGCCGGAGCTAGGGGGGGCGCAGATACGCAGTATTTT	CAGARGGADTQYF
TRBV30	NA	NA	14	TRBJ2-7	TGTGCCTGGAGAAATAGCGGAAGTTCCTACGAGCAGTACTTC	CAWRNSGSSYEQYF
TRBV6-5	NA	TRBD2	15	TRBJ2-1	TGTGCCAGCAGAAAGGGACTAGCGGGATACAATGAGCAGTTCTTC	CASRKGLAGYNEQFF
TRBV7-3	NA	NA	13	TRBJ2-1	TGTGCCAGCAGCCCAACAGGTGGTGTTGAGCAGTTCTTC	CASSPTGGVEQFF
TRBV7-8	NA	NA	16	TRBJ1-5	TGTGCCAGCAGCTCCGGGGGATTGTTGAGCAATCAGCCCCAGCATTTT	CASSSGGLLSNQPQHF
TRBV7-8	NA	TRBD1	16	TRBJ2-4	TGTGCCAGCAGCTTAGAGCTACAGGGGGCGCGATCCATTCAGTACTTC	CASSLELQGARSIQYF
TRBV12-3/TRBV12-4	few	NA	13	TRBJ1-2	TGTGCCAGCAGTTTAGACGCCTGGACAACTTACACCTTC	CASSLDAWTTYTF
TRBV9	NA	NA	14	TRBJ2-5	TGTGCCAGCAGCGTAGGCGGAGTTTGGGAGACCCAGTACTTC	CASSVGGVWETQYF
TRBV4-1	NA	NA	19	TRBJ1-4	TGCGCCAGCAGCCAAGTTTCGCTATGGGAGGGGGCAACTAATGAAAAACTGTTTTTT	CASSQVSLWEGATNEKLFF
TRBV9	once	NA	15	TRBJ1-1	TGTGCCAGCACACAGGTCGGAGCCCTATACACTGAAGCTTTCTTT	CASTQVGALYTEAFF
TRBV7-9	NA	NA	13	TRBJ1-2	TGTGCCAGCAGCGTTAGCACAGGGCATGGCTACACCTTC	CASSVSTGHGYTF
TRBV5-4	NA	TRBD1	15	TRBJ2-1	TGTGCCAGCAGCGGGGGACAGACGACATACAATGAGCAGTTCTTC	CASSGGQTTYNEQFF
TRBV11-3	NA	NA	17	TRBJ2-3	TGTGCCAGCAGACATCTTATCGCGGGCCCGAGCACAGATACGCAGTATTTT	CASRHLIAGPSTDTQYF
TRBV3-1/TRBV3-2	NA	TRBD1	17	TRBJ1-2	TGTGCCAGCAGCCGAGGACAGGGTAGAGCCGGGAACTATGGCTACACCTTC	CASSRGQGRAGNYGYTF
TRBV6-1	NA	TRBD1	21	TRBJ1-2	TGTGCCAGCAGTGAATCTTTTCTCTTGACCGGGACAGGAGACGCTAACTATGGCTACACCTTC	CASSESFLLTGTGDANYGYTF
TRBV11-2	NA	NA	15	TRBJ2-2	TGTGCCAGCAGCTTAGGAGGTGTGGCCCCCGGGGAGCTGTTTTTT	CASSLGGVAPGELFF
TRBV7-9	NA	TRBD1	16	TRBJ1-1	TGTGCCAGCAGCTCAAGACAGGGACCCATGAACACTGAAGCTTTCTTT	CASSSRQGPMNTEAFF
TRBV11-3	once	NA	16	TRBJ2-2	TGTGCCAGCAGCCCATCGGGCAGGGGCGTCGCCGGGGAGCTGTTTTTT	CASSPSGRGVAGELFF
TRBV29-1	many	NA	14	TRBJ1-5	TGCAGCGTGCTGGGCAGGGATAGCAATCAGCCCCAGCATTTT	CSVLGRDSNQPQHF
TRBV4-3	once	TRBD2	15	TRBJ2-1	TGCGCCAGCAGCCAAACTAGCGGGGGGGCGAACGAGCAGTTCTTC	CASSQTSGGANEQFF
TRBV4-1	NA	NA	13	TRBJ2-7	TGCGCCAGCAGCCAAGATCAAAACGGCGAGCAGTACTTC	CASSQDQNGEQYF
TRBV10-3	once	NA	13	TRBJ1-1	TGTGCCATCAGTGAGGGGTACTATACTGAAGCTTTCTTT	CAISEGYYTEAFF
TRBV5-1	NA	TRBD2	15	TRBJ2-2	TGCGCCAGCACAAACGGGGGGAAAGGCACCGGGGAGCTGTTTTTT	CASTNGGKGTGELFF
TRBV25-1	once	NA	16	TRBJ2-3	TGTGCCAGCAGTGACCCAGGGGGGTTAGGCACAGATACGCAGTATTTT	CASSDPGGLGTDTQYF
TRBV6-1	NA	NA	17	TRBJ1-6	TGTGCCAGCAGTGAAGCGCCCACAGGGATATCGGAGTCACCCCTCCACTTT	CASSEAPTGISESPLHF
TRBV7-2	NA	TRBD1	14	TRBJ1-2	TGTGCCAGCAGCTTGGGACAGGCCTTCTATGGCTACACCTTC	CASSLGQAFYGYTF
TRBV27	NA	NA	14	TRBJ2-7	TGTGCCAGCAGACCGCGGGCGCCCTCCTACGAGCAGTACTTC	CASRPRAPSYEQYF
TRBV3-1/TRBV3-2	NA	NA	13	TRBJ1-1	TGTGCCAGCAGCCCGGGTTCGGGGCGGGGAGCTTTCTTT	CASSPGSGRGAFF
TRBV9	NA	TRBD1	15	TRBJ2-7	TGTGCCAGCAGCGGTGCTTCCGGGACAGGGTACGAGCAGTACTTC	CASSGASGTGYEQYF
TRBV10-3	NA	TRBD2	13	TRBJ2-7	TGTGCCATCAAGGCTAGCGGGAACTACGAGCAGTACTTC	CAIKASGNYEQYF
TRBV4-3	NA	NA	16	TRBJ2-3	TGCGCCAGCAGCCAAGGGGGGGTTGAGGCGGGAGATACGCAGTATTTT	CASSQGGVEAGDTQYF
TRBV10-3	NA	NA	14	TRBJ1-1	TGTGCCATCAGTGGGGGAGGGCCCAACACTGAAGCTTTCTTT	CAISGGGPNTEAFF
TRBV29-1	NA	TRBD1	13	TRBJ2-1	TGCAGCGTTGAAGGGCAGGGGGTGAGTGAGCAGTTCTTC	CSVEGQGVSEQFF
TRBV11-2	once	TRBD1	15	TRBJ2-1	TGTGCCAGCAGCCACCTGACAGGGGGAGGTAATGAGCAGTTCTTC	CASSHLTGGGNEQFF